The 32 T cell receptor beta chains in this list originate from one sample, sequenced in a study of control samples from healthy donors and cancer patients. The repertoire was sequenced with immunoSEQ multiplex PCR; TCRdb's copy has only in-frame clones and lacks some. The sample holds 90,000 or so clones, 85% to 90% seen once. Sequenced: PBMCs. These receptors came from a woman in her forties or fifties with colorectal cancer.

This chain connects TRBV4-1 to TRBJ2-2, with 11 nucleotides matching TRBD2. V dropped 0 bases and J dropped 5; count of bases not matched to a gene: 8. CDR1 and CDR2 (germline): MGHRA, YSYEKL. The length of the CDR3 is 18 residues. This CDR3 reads CASSQELAGGPGTGELFF. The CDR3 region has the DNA TGCGCCAGCAGCCAAGAGTTAGCGGGGGGGCCGGGGACCGGGGAGCTGTTTTTT.

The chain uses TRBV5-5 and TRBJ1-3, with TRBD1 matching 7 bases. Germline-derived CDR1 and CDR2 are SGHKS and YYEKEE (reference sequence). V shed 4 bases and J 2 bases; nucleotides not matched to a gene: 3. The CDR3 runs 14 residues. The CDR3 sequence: CASSRQGAGNTIYF. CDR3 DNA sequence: TGTGCCAGCAGCCGACAGGGAGCTGGAAACACCATATATTTT.

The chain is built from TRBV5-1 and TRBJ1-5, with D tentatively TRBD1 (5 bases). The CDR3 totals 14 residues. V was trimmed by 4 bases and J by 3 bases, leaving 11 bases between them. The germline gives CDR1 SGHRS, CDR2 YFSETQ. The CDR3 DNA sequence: TGCGCCAGCAGCAGGGACGGTCTCAATCAGCCCCAGCATTTT. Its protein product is CASSRDGLNQPQHF.

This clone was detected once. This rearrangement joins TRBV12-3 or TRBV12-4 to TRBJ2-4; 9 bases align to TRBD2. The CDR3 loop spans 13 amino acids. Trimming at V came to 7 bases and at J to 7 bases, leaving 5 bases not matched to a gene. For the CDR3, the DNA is TGTGCCAGCACCATAGCGGGGGTTAACATTCAGTACTTC. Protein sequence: CASTIAGVNIQYF.

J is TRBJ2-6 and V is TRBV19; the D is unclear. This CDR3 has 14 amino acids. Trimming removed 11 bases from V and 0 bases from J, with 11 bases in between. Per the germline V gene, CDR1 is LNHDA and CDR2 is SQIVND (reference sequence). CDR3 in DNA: TGTGCCGCCCAAGACACCTCTGGGGCCAACGTCCTGACTTTC. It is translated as CAAQDTSGANVLTF.

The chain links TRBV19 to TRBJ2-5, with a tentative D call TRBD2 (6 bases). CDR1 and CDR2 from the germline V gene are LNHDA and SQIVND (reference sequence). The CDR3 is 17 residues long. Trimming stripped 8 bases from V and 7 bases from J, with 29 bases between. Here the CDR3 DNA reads TGTGCCAGTGCCAGGATGGGGGGAGGATCTCCCGCGGGGACCCAGTACTTC. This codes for CASARMGGGSPAGTQYF.

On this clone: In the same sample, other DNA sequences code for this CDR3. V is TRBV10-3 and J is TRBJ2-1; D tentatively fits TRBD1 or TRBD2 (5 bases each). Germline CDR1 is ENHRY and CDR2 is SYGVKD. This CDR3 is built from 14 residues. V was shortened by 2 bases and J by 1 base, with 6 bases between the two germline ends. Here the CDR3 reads CAISEGGSYNEQFF. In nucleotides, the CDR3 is TGTGCCATCAGTGAGGGGGGATCCTACAATGAGCAGTTCTTC.

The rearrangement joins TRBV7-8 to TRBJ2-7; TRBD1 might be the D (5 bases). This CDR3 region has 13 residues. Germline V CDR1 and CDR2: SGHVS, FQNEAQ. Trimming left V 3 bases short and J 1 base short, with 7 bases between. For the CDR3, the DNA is TGTGCCAGCAGCTTCAGGGTTTCCTACGAGCAGTACGTC. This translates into CASSFRVSYEQYV.

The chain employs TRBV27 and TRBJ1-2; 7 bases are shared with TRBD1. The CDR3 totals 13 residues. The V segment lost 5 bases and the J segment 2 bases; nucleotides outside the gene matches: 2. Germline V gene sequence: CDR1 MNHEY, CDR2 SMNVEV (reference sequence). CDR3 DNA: TGTGCCAGCAGTCCAGGGGGAAACTATGGCTACACCTTC. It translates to CASSPGGNYGYTF.

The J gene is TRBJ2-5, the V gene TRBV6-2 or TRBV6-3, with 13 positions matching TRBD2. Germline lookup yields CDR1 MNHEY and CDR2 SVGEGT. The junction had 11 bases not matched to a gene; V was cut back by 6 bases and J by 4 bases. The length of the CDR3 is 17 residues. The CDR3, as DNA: TGTGCCAGCAGCCCTACTAGCGGGGGGGCTCGGGGAGAGACCCAGTACTTC. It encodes CASSPTSGGARGETQYF.

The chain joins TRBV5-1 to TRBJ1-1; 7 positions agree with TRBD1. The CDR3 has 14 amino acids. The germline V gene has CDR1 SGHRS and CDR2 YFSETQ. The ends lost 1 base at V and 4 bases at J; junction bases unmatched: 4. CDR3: CASSLLGGFTEAFF. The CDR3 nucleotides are TGCGCCAGCAGCTTGTTAGGGGGCTTCACTGAAGCTTTCTTT.

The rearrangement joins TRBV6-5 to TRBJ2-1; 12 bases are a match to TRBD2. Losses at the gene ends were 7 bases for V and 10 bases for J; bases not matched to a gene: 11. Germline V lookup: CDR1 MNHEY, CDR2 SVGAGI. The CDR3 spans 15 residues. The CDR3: CASIPLAGGLGEQFF. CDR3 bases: TGTGCCAGCATTCCCCTAGCGGGGGGGCTTGGAGAGCAGTTCTTC.

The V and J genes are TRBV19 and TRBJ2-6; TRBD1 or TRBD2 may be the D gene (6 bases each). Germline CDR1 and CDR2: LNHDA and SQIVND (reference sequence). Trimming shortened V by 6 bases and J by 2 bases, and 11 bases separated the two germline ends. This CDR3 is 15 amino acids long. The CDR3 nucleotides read TGTGCCAGTAGCAGTAGGGGGGCTGGGGCCAACGTCCTGACTTTC. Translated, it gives CASSSRGAGANVLTF.

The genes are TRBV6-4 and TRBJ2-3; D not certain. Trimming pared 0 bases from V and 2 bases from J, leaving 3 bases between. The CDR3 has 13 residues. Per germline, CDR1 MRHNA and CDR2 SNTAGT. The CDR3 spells CASSDSVTDTQYF. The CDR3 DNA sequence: TGTGCCAGCAGTGACTCAGTCACAGATACGCAGTATTTT.

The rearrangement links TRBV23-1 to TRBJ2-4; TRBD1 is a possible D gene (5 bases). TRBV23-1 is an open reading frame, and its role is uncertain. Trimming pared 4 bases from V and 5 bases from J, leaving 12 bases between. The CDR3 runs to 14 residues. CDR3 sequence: CASSRSGKENIQYF. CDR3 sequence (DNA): TGCGCCAGCAGTCGATCAGGGAAGGAAAACATTCAGTACTTC.

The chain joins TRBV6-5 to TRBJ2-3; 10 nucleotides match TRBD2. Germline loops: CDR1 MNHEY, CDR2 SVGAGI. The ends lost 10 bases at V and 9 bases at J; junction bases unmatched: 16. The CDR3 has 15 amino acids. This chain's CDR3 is CATTTSGARALTQYF. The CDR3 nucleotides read TGTGCCACCACAACTAGCGGGGCCCGGGCTCTCACGCAGTATTTT.

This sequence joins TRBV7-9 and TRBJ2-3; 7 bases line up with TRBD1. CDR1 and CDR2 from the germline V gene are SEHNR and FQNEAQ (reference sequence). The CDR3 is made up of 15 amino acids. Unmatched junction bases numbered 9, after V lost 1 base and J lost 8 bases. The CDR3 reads CASSLGGGAYGTQYF. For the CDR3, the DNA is TGTGCCAGCAGCTTAGGAGGGGGCGCGTATGGTACGCAGTATTTT.

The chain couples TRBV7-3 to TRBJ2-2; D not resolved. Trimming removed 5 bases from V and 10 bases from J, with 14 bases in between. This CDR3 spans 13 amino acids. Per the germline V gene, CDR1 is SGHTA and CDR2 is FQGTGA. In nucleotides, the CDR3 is TGTGCCAGCAGCCTCACTGGTTCCCCGGAGCTGTTTTTT. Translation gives CASSLTGSPELFF.

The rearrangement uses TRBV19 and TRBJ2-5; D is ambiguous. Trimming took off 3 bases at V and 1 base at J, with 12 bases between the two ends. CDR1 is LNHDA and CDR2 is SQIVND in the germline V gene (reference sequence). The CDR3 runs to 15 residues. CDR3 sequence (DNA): TGTGCCAGTAGTATCGGAGTTGGGCCCCAAGAGACCCAGTACTTC. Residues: CASSIGVGPQETQYF.

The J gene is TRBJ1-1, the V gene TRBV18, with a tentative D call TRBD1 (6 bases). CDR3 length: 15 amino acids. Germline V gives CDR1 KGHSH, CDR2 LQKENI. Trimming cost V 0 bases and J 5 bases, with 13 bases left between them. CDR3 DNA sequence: TGTGCCAGCTCACCACCGTCAGGGGAGAGGACTGAAGCTTTCTTT. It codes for CASSPPSGERTEAFF.

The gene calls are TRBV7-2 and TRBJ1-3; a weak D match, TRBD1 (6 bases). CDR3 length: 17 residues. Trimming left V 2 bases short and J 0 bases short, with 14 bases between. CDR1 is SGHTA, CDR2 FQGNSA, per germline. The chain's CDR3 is CASSLQAGVISGNTIYF. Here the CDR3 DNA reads TGTGCCAGCAGCTTACAGGCAGGGGTGATCTCTGGAAACACCATATATTTT.

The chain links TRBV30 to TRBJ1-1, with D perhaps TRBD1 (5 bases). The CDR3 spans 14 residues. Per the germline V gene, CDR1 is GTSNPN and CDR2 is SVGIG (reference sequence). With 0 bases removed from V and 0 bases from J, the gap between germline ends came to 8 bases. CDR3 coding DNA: TGTGCCTGGAGTGTTGGGGGACTGAACACTGAAGCTTTCTTT. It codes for CAWSVGGLNTEAFF.

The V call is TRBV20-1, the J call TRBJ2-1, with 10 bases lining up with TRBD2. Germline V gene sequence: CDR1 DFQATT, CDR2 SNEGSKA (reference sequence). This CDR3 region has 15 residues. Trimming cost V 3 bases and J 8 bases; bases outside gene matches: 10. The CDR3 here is CSASWASGGGDEQFF. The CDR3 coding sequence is TGCAGTGCTAGTTGGGCTAGCGGGGGAGGGGATGAGCAGTTCTTC.

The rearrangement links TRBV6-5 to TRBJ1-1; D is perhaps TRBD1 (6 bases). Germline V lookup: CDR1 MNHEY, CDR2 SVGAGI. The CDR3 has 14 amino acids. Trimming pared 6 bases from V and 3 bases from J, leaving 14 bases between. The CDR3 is CASRYREGYTEAFF. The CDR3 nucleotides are TGTGCCAGCAGGTACAGGGAGGGGTACACTGAAGCTTTCTTT.

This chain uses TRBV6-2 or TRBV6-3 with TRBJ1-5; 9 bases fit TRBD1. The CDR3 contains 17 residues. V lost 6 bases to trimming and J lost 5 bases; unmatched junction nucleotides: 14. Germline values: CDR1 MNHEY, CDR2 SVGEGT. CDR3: CASSSITGTGFDQPQHF. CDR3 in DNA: TGTGCCAGCAGCTCAATTACCGGGACAGGGTTCGATCAGCCCCAGCATTTT.

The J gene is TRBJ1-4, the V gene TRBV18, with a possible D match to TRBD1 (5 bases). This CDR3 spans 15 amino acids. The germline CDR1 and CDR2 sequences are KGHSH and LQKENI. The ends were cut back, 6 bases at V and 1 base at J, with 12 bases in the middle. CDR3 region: CASSSGAGTNEKLFF. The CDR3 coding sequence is TGTGCCAGCTCGTCTGGGGCGGGAACTAATGAAAAACTGTTTTTT.

The CDR3 region has the DNA TGTGCCAGCAGCCAGGACAGGGCAGATGGCTACACCTTC. Translated, it gives CASSQDRADGYTF. V usage is TRBV9 and J usage is TRBJ1-2; TRBD1 matches 8 bases. This CDR3 is built from 13 residues. Germline V gives CDR1 SGDLS, CDR2 YYNGEE. The trim removed 4 bases at V and 6 bases at J, leaving 5 bases unmatched.

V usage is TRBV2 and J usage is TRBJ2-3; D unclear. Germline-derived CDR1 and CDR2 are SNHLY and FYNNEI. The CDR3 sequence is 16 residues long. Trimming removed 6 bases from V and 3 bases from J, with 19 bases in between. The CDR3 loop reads CASSAGLGIRTDTQYF. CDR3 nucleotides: TGTGCCAGCAGCGCAGGTTTAGGGATCAGGACAGATACGCAGTATTTT.

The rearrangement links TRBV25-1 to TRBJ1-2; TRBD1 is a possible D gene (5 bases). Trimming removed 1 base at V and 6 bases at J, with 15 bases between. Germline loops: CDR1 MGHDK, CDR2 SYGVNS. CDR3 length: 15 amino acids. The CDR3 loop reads CASSEWGSYRNGYTF. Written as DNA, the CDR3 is TGTGCCAGCAGTGAATGGGGTTCCTACAGGAATGGCTACACCTTC.

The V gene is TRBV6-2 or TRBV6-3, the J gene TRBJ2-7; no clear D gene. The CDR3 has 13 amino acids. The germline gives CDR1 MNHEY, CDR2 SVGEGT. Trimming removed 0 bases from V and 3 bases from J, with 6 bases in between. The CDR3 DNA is TGTGCCAGCAGTTACTCGATGTACTACGAGCAGTACGTC. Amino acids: CASSYSMYYEQYV.

DNA of the CDR3: TGTGCCAGCAGCTTAGGATCGGGGGGAGAGACCCAGTACTTC. Its protein product is CASSLGSGGETQYF. This chain connects TRBV7-9 to TRBJ2-5; 7 bases map to TRBD2. Trimming removed 1 base from V and 4 bases from J; junction bases left unmatched: 3. In germline, CDR1 is SEHNR, CDR2 FQNEAQ (reference sequence). CDR3 length equals 14 residues.

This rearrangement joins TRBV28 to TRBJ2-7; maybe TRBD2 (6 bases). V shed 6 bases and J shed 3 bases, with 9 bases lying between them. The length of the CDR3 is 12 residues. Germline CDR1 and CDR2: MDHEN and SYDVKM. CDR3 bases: TGTGCCAGCAGCGGGGGTAGCTACGAGCAGTACGTC. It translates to CASSGGSYEQYV.